This passage covers 4 T cell receptor beta chains from one sample sequenced in a study of spatial heterogeneity in lung cancer. Time point reported: blood at routine non-recurrence follow-up after resection. Material for sequencing was whole RNA from tumor, nontumor lung or frozen PBMC, left unsorted. MiXCR, applied by TCRdb to the 5' RACE reads, yields one record per CDR3 protein. The sample includes around 110,000 distinct CDR3 sequences, 12% of them seen just once. The sequenced sample was PBMCs, obtained at follow-up. The receptors were gathered from a male donor with early-stage non-small cell lung cancer.

This clonotype was observed a few times. This chain links TRBV28 with TRBJ1-5; 7 bases are shared with TRBD1. Unmatched junction bases numbered 7, after V lost 5 bases and J lost 6 bases. CDR1 MDHEN and CDR2 SYDVKM come from the germline V gene. This CDR3 region has 14 residues. The CDR3 sequence is CASSPSTGVQPQHF. DNA for the CDR3: TGTGCCAGCAGTCCATCCACAGGGGTTCAGCCCCAGCATTTT.

The V gene is TRBV10-1, the J gene TRBJ2-7, with D unresolved. This CDR3 is built from 13 residues. V was trimmed by 8 bases and J by 3 bases, leaving 14 bases between them. Germline V gene data show CDR1 as WNHNN and CDR2 as SYGVQD (reference sequence). The CDR3 sequence is CASSGRRGYEQYF. The DNA for the CDR3 is TGCGCCAGCTCGGGCCGTCGAGGCTACGAGCAGTACTTC.

This clonotype was observed a few times. The chain links TRBV7-9 to TRBJ2-6; D uncertain. There are 13 residues in the CDR3. Trimming shortened V by 8 bases and J by 0 bases, and 5 bases separated the two germline ends. CDR1 is SEHNR, CDR2 FQNEAQ, per germline (reference sequence). CDR3 sequence reads: CASVSSGANVLTF. The CDR3 DNA reads TGTGCCAGCGTAAGCTCTGGGGCCAACGTCCTGACTTTC.

V is TRBV4-2 and J is TRBJ1-1; 10 bases are a match to TRBD1. The CDR3 consists of 15 residues. Unmatched junction bases numbered 5, after V lost 1 base and J lost 6 bases. Germline assignment: CDR1 LGHNA and CDR2 YNFKEQ. CDR3 in amino acids: CASSQGQGASSEAFF. The CDR3 nucleotides are TGTGCCAGCAGCCAAGGACAGGGGGCCTCGTCTGAAGCTTTCTTT.